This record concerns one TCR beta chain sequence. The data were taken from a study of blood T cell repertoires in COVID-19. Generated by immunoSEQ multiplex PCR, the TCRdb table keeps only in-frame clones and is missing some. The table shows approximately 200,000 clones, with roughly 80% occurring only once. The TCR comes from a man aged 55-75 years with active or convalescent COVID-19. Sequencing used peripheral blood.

The CDR3 nucleotides read TGCGCCAGCAGCCAAGCAGGCCGGAACATTCAGTACTTC. This gives the protein CASSQAGRNIQYF. This rearrangement joins TRBV4-1 to TRBJ2-4; D gene ambiguous. Germline CDR1 reads MGHRA; CDR2 reads YSYEKL. CDR3 length: 13 residues. V lost 1 base and J 7 bases, leaving 8 bases between the germline ends.